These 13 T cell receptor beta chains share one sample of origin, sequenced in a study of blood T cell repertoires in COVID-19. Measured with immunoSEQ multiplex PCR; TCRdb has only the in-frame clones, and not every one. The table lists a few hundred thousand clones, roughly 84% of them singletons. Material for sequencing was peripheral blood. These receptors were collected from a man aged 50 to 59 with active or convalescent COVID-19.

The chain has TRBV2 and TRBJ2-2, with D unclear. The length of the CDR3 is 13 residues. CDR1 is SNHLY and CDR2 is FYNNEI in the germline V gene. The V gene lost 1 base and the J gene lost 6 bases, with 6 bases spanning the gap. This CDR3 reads CASSEVAAGELFF. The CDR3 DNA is TGTGCCAGCAGTGAAGTGGCAGCCGGGGAGCTGTTTTTT.

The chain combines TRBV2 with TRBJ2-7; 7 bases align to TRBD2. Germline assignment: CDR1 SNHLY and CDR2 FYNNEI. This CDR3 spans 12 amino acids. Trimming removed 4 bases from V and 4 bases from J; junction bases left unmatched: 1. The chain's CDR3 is CASSGGGYEQYV. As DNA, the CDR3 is TGTGCCAGCAGTGGCGGGGGATACGAGCAGTACGTC.

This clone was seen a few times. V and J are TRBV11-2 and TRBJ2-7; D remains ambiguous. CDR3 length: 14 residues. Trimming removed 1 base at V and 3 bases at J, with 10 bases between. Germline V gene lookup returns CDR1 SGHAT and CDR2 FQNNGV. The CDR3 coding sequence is TGTGCCAGCAGCTTAGGCTCGGGTAACTACGAGCAGTACGTC. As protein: CASSLGSGNYEQYV.

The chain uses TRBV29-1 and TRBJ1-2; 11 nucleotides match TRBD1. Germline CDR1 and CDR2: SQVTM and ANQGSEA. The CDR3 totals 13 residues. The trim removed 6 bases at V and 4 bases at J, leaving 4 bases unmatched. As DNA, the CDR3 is TGCAGCGTGGGACAGGGGGTTGGCTATGGCTACACCTTC. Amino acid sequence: CSVGQGVGYGYTF.

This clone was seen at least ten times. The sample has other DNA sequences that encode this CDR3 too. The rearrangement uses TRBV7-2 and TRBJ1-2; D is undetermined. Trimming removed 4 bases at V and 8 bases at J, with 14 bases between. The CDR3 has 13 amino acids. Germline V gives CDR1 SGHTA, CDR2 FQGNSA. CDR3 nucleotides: TGTGCCAGCAGCTCCAGACAAGGTGGCGGCTACACCTTC. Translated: CASSSRQGGGYTF. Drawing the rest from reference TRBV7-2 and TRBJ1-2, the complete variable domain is GAGVSQSPSNKVTEKGKDVELRCDPISGHTALYWYRQSLGQGLEFLIYFQGNSAPDKSGLPSDRFSAERTGGSVSTLTIQRTQQEDSAVYLCASSSRQGGGYTFGSGTRLTVV.

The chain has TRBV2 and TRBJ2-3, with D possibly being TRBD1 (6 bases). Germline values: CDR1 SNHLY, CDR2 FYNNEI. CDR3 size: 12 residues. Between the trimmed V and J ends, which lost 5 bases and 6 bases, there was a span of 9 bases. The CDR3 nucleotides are TGTGCCAGCAGTAGACAGGTGGATACGCAGTATTTT. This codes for CASSRQVDTQYF.

The CDR3 spells CASSGQASYNSPLHF. Here the CDR3 DNA reads TGTGCCAGCAGTGGGCAGGCCTCCTATAATTCACCCCTCCACTTT. The J gene is TRBJ1-6, the V gene TRBV2, with no clear D. V was pared by 4 bases and J by 0 bases, with 7 bases between. This CDR3 is 15 amino acids long. Germline V lookup: CDR1 SNHLY, CDR2 FYNNEI.

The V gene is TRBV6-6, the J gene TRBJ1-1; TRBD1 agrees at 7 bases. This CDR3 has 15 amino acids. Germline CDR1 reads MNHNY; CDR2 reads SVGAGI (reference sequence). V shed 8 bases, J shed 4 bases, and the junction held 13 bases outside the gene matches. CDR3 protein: CASRYVRGSGTEAFF. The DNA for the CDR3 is TGTGCCAGCCGCTATGTCAGGGGGTCAGGCACTGAAGCTTTCTTT.

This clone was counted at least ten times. CDR3 DNA: TGTGCCAGCAGTTCGGGACAGGGTTGGGGTCAGCCCCAGCATTTT. It codes for CASSSGQGWGQPQHF. This chain links TRBV6-2 or TRBV6-3 with TRBJ1-5, with 9 bases lining up with TRBD1. V dropped 4 bases and J dropped 6; count of bases not matched to a gene: 7. The germline V gene encodes CDR1 MNHEY and CDR2 SVGEGT. The CDR3 is made up of 15 amino acids.

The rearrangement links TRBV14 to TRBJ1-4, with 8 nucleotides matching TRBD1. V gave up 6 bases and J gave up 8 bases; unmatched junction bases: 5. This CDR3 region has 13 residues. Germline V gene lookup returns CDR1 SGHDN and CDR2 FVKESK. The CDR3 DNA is TGTGCCAGCAGAGGACAGGGTGGGGAAAAACTGTTTTTT. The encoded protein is CASRGQGGEKLFF.

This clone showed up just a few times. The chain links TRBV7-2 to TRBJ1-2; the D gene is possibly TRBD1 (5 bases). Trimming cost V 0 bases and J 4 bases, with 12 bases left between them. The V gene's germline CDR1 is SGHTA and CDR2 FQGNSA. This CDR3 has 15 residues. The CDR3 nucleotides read TGTGCCAGCAGCTTAGCGCCGGGGGAGGCCTATGGCTACACCTTC. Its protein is CASSLAPGEAYGYTF.

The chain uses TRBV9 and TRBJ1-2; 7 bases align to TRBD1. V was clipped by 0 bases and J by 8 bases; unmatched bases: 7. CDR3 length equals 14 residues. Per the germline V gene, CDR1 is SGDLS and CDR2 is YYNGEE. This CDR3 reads CASSVGVGGFGYTF. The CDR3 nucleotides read TGTGCCAGCAGCGTAGGGGTAGGGGGCTTCGGCTACACCTTC.

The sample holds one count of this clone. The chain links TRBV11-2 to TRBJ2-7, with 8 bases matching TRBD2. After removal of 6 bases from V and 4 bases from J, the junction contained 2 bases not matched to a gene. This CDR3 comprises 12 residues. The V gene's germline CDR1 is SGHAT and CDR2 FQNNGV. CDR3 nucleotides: TGTGCCAGCAGTCGGGGGGGGTACGAGCAGTACTTC. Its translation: CASSRGGYEQYF.